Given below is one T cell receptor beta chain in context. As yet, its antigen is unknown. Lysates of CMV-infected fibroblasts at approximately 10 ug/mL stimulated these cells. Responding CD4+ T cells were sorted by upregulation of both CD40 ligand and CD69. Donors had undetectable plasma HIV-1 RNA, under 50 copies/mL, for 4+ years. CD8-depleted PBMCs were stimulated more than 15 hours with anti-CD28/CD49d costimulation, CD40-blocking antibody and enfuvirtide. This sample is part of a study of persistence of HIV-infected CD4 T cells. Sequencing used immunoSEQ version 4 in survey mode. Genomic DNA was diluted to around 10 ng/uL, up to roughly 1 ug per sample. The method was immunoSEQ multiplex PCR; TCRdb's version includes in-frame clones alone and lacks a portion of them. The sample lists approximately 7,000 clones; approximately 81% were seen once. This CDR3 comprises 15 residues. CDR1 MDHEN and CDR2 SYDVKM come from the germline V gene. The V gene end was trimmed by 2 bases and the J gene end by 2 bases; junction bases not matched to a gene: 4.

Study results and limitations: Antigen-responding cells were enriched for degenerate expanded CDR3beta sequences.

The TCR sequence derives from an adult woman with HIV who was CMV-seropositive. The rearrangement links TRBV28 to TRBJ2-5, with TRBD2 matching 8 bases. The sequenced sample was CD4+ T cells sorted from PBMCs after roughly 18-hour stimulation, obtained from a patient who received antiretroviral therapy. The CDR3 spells CASSLAGGEQETQYF. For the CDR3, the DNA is TGTGCCAGCAGTTTAGCGGGAGGTGAACAAGAGACCCAGTACTTC.